Ten or more counts support the clone carrying this T cell receptor (beta chain). What it binds is unknown. These data originate in a study of T cell repertoires in cytomegalovirus infection. TCRdb redid the calling of the reads with MiXCR, one entry per CDR3 protein. The sample holds about 450,000 distinct CDR3 sequences, about a third seen once. Points from the study as a whole: Summed public TCR beta family frequency identified CMV carriers bearing the relevant HLA.

V lost 4 bases, J lost 7 bases, and 10 bases lay in between. The CDR3 totals 13 residues. The germline gives CDR1 SGHTA, CDR2 FQGNSA. Sequencing used PBMCs. This TCR was sampled from a human donor in good health (CMV status not recorded). Some clones in this sample may be carry-over from other donors' samples. The V and J genes are TRBV7-2 and TRBJ2-2; TRBD2 might be the D (5 bases). CDR3 residues: CASSSRTSGELFF. CDR3 bases: TGTGCCAGCAGCTCGCGTACTAGCGGGGAGCTGTTTTTT.